The present T cell receptor beta chain was sequenced within a study of cytomegalovirus exposure and HLA in healthy donors. CDR3 size: 14 residues. The V gene's germline CDR1 is SSHAT and CDR2 FNYEAQ (reference sequence). A remark on this clone: The junction departs from germline at one end; a sequencing error may be responsible.

A multiplex PCR was run with 60 Vbeta primers and 13 Jbeta primers. Using immunoSEQ multiplex PCR, the repertoire was profiled, and TCRdb retains in-frame clones only, with some absent. The sample includes approximately 110,000 clones, 70% to 80% of them seen just once. The chain has TRBV7-7 and TRBJ2-7, with 8 nucleotides matching TRBD1. The sequence derives from a woman between 25 and 40 years old in good health and CMV-seropositive. The sample consisted of PBMCs. The CDR3 DNA follows: TGTGCTAGCAGCTTAGGGACAGGCTCCTACGAGCAGTACTTC. Translation gives CASSLGTGSYEQYF.